These 27 T cell receptor beta chains were all obtained from the same sample, sequenced in a study of T-cell reconstitution after alpha-beta-depleted transplantation in children. Researchers prepared the TCRbeta library using unique molecular identifiers, the study reports. One entry per CDR3 protein, called by TCRdb with MiXCR from the PCR reads. This table has fewer than 550,000 distinct CDR3 sequences, 9.5% to 12% appearing once. The sequencing used PBMCs, mostly from graft donor cells, collected 180 days after TCRalphabeta/CD19-depleted stem cell transplant. The receptors derive from a female patient aged 2-10 years who had a stem cell transplant for aplastic anemia, so the T cells may come from the graft donor.

This rearrangement joins TRBV7-2 to TRBJ2-3, with a weak D call TRBD2 (6 bases). CDR3 length: 17 residues. The germline gives CDR1 SGHTA, CDR2 FQGNSA. Trimming shortened V by 1 base and J by 3 bases, and 17 bases separated the two germline ends. The CDR3 spells CASSLGVGSGRTDTQYF. CDR3 nucleotide sequence: TGTGCCAGCAGCTTAGGTGTCGGTTCGGGGAGGACAGATACGCAGTATTTT.

The chain uses TRBV12-3 or TRBV12-4 and TRBJ2-1; TRBD1 aligns across 12 bases. The length of the CDR3 is 15 residues. With 7 bases clipped from V and 2 bases from J, the junction kept 3 bases outside the gene matches. For the CDR3, the DNA is TGTGCCAGCAACGGGGACAGGGGGCCCTACAATGAGCAGTTCTTC. Encoded protein: CASNGDRGPYNEQFF.

This chain uses TRBV29-1 with TRBJ2-5, with no clear D. This CDR3 has 12 residues. CDR1 and CDR2 from the germline V gene are SQVTM and ANQGSEA. The germline V and J ends were trimmed by 0 bases and 5 bases, with 7 bases remaining between them. CDR3 in amino acids: CSVEDLQETQYF. In nucleotides, the CDR3 is TGCAGCGTTGAAGATCTTCAGGAGACCCAGTACTTC.

This chain links TRBV7-2 with TRBJ2-7; D tentatively fits TRBD1 or TRBD2 (6 bases each). Germline CDR1 SGHTA, CDR2 FQGNSA. Trimming took off 5 bases at V and 4 bases at J, with 18 bases between the two ends. This CDR3 is built from 15 residues. This CDR3 reads CASSQSSGAPYEQYF. The CDR3 region has the DNA TGTGCCAGCAGCCAGTCCTCGGGGGCCCCTTACGAGCAGTACTTC.

This clonotype has a count of ten or more. The gene calls are TRBV5-1 and TRBJ2-1; 8 nucleotides match TRBD2. Germline V gene sequence: CDR1 SGHRS, CDR2 YFSETQ. The CDR3 has 19 amino acids. With V trimmed by 0 bases and J by 0 bases, 11 bases remained unmatched. The CDR3 nucleotides read TGCGCCAGCAGCTTGGTAACGGGGAGCGGGAGCTTCTCCTACAATGAGCAGTTCTTC. The encoded protein is CASSLVTGSGSFSYNEQFF.

In this sample, this clonotype turned up many times. The chain recombines TRBV5-5 with TRBJ2-2; D may correspond to TRBD1 or TRBD2 (6 bases each). Trimming shortened V by 4 bases and J by 4 bases, and 17 bases separated the two germline ends. There are 16 residues in the CDR3. The V gene's germline CDR1 is SGHKS and CDR2 YYEKEE (reference sequence). CDR3 sequence reads: CASSPIGGRSTGELFF. Here the CDR3 DNA reads TGTGCCAGCAGCCCCATAGGGGGGAGGAGCACCGGGGAGCTGTTTTTT. The entire variable domain, with the rest obtained from reference TRBV5-5 and TRBJ2-2, is as follows: DAGVTQSPTHLIKTRGQQVTLRCSPISGHKSVSWYQQVLGQGPQFIFQYYEKEERGRGNFPDRFSARQFPNYSSELNVNALLLGDSALYLCASSPIGGRSTGELFFGEGSRLTVL.

This clonotype was picked up a small number of times. The chain's CDR3 is CASSQDVLLRQGSYEQYF. The CDR3 DNA sequence: TGCGCCAGCAGCCAAGACGTTTTATTAAGACAGGGCTCCTACGAGCAGTACTTC. The V call is TRBV4-3, the J call TRBJ2-7; 7 bases align to TRBD1. The CDR3 consists of 18 residues. V lost 0 bases to trimming and J lost 0 bases; unmatched junction nucleotides: 11. CDR1 and CDR2 (germline): LGHNA, YSLEER.

The V and J genes are TRBV27 and TRBJ2-3; the D gene is possibly TRBD2 (5 bases). The CDR3 is 15 residues long. Germline V gene lookup returns CDR1 MNHEY and CDR2 SMNVEV (reference sequence). The V end lost 3 bases, the J end lost 3 bases, and 13 bases lay between the germline ends. DNA of the CDR3: TGTGCCAGCAGTTTCAGTGGGAGCAGGACAGATACGCAGTATTTT. It is translated as CASSFSGSRTDTQYF.

There are many counts of this clonotype. This chain uses TRBV6-2 or TRBV6-3 with TRBJ1-1, with 7 bases lining up with TRBD1. The CDR3 is 16 residues long. CDR1 is MNHEY, CDR2 SVGEGT, per germline. V trimming: 4 bases; J trimming: 5 bases; junction bases outside the gene matches: 13. CDR3 loop: CASSSPNRDRFTEAFF. The CDR3 DNA follows: TGTGCCAGCAGTTCCCCAAATCGGGACAGATTTACTGAAGCTTTCTTT.

This clonotype appeared many times. V usage is TRBV21-1 and J usage is TRBJ2-2; the DNA was not compared with TRBD1, the D call given in the table. TRBV21-1 counts as a pseudogene. This CDR3 region has 15 residues. The CDR3 spells CASSRDRANTGELFF. The DNA of the CDR3 is TGTGCCAGCAGCCGGGACAGGGCGAACACCGGGGAGCTGTTTTTT.

This clonotype occurred a few times. The rearrangement uses TRBV10-3 and TRBJ2-5; 8 positions agree with TRBD1. The CDR3 length is 17 residues. J lost 3 bases, V lost 6 bases, and 15 bases had no gene match. Germline V lookup: CDR1 ENHRY, CDR2 SYGVKD. The CDR3 loop reads CAISPDRGLEWEETQYF. The CDR3 bases are TGTGCCATCAGCCCCGACAGGGGACTTGAGTGGGAAGAGACCCAGTACTTC.

This clonotype was found a few times. The chain employs TRBV10-3 and TRBJ1-1; D is possibly TRBD1 (5 bases). This CDR3 comprises 13 residues. The germline V gene encodes CDR1 ENHRY and CDR2 SYGVKD. V lost 11 bases and J lost 0, with 13 bases in between. Written as DNA, the CDR3 is TGTGCCGTTGCCGGGACCGTGAACACTGAAGCTTTCTTT. Its translation is CAVAGTVNTEAFF.

This clonotype was picked up a small number of times. The chain combines TRBV5-1 with TRBJ2-1, with TRBD1 matching over 9 bases. CDR1 and CDR2 (germline): SGHRS, YFSETQ. Trimming cost V 5 bases and J 8 bases; bases outside gene matches: 5. CDR3 length equals 13 residues. CDR3 sequence: CASSSQGADEQFF. The CDR3 DNA sequence: TGCGCCAGCAGTTCACAGGGGGCTGATGAGCAGTTCTTC.

This clonotype was counted a few times. J is TRBJ1-5 and V is TRBV12-3 or TRBV12-4; 9 nucleotides align to TRBD1. The V and J ends lost 2 bases and 9 bases, in that order; junction bases with no gene match: 11. This CDR3 region has 16 residues. The CDR3 nucleotides read TGTGCCAGCAGTTTATCCAGGACAGGGGAACATAGGCCCCAGCATTTT. Protein: CASSLSRTGEHRPQHF.

This clonotype turned up a few times. This sequence joins TRBV27 and TRBJ1-4; a weak D match, TRBD1 (5 bases). The CDR3 totals 13 residues. The V gene's germline CDR1 is MNHEY and CDR2 SMNVEV (reference sequence). Between the trimmed V and J ends, which lost 6 bases and 5 bases, there was a span of 10 bases. The CDR3 DNA reads as TGTGCCAGCAGACCCCGGGGCAATGAAAAACTGTTTTTT. Translation gives CASRPRGNEKLFF. The entire variable domain, with the rest obtained from reference TRBV27 and TRBJ1-4, is as follows: EAQVTQNPRYLITVTGKKLTVTCSQNMNHEYMSWYRQDPGLGLRQIYYSMNVEVTDKGDVPEGYKVSRKEKRNFPLILESPSPNQTSLYFCASRPRGNEKLFFGSGTQLSVL.

This clonotype has only a few counts. This sequence joins TRBV20-1 and TRBJ1-3; a possible D gene is TRBD1 (6 bases). This CDR3 region has 17 residues. The V end was cut by 0 bases, the J end by 2 bases, with 17 bases between. The germline V gene has CDR1 DFQATT and CDR2 SNEGSKA (reference sequence). CDR3 loop: CSAREEFSRQAGNTIYF. The CDR3, as DNA: TGCAGTGCTAGAGAAGAGTTTAGCCGACAGGCTGGAAACACCATATATTTT.

In this sample, this clonotype turned up a few times. The conserved closing phenylalanine or tryptophan is absent in this CDR3, likely reflecting a read error. It is unclear where the CDR3 begins or ends on the DNA, so no DNA is shown, and the CDR3 is as TCRdb lists it. The chain uses TRBV6-5 and TRBJ1-4. CDR1 is MNHEY and CDR2 is SVGAGI in the germline V gene. The CDR3 has 8 residues if both end residues are counted. The CDR3 sequence: CASSYSLV.

The gene calls are TRBV20-1 and TRBJ2-5, with 8 bases matching TRBD1. Germline loops: CDR1 DFQATT, CDR2 SNEGSKA (reference sequence). Trimming cost V 3 bases and J 5 bases; bases outside gene matches: 5. CDR3 length: 13 residues. The CDR3 DNA reads TGCAGTGCTAGCTCAGGGGGCTGGGAGACCCAGTACTTC. Translating it yields CSASSGGWETQYF.

The V call is TRBV20-1, the J call TRBJ1-4, with D hard to call. The germline V and J ends were trimmed by 0 bases and 11 bases, with 7 bases remaining between them. The CDR3 spans 11 residues. Germline loops: CDR1 DFQATT, CDR2 SNEGSKA (reference sequence). The CDR3 bases are TGCAGTGCTAGAGATCGAGGGAAACTGTTTTTT. Residues: CSARDRGKLFF.

This clonotype was observed at least ten times. The V gene is TRBV18, the J gene TRBJ2-1; TRBD2 agrees at 8 bases. V dropped 4 bases and J dropped 7; count of bases not matched to a gene: 9. The CDR3 is 15 residues long. Germline CDR1 KGHSH, CDR2 LQKENI. Here the CDR3 reads CASSRGAGDKNEQFF. In nucleotides, the CDR3 is TGTGCCAGCTCACGCGGAGCGGGAGATAAGAATGAGCAGTTCTTC.

This clonotype turned up a few times. This chain links TRBV27 with TRBJ2-6; no definite D call. CDR3 length equals 12 residues. V gave up 6 bases and J gave up 9 bases, with 9 bases separating them. Germline V CDR1 and CDR2: MNHEY, SMNVEV (reference sequence). The CDR3 region is CASSASYNVLTF. In DNA, the CDR3 is TGTGCCAGCAGCGCCTCTTACAACGTCCTGACTTTC.

The rearrangement links TRBV7-2 to TRBJ1-1; 7 bases fit TRBD1. CDR1 SGHTA and CDR2 FQGNSA come from the germline V gene. V trimming: 0 bases; J trimming: 0 bases; junction bases outside the gene matches: 7. The CDR3 sequence is 17 residues long. CDR3 DNA: TGTGCCAGCAGCTTAGCGCGGGCAGGGGGACTGAACACTGAAGCTTTCTTT. It is translated as CASSLARAGGLNTEAFF.

This clonotype was detected a few times. The chain employs TRBV15 and TRBJ1-5, with 7 bases that match TRBD1. The CDR3 totals 14 residues. The V gene's germline CDR1 is LNHNV and CDR2 YYDKDF (reference sequence). Germline trimming cut 5 bases from V and 6 bases from J; bases unmatched to any gene: 7. The CDR3 is CATSGYRGSQPQHF. DNA for the CDR3: TGTGCCACCAGCGGTTACAGGGGATCTCAGCCCCAGCATTTT.

This clonotype has just a few counts. The CDR3 protein is CASSLPGDMGLFF. CDR3 bases: TGTGCCAGCAGCTTACCGGGGGACATGGGACTGTTTTTT. The chain employs TRBV7-8 and TRBJ1-4, with D perhaps matching TRBD1 (6 bases). CDR3 length equals 13 residues. The germline V gene has CDR1 SGHVS and CDR2 FQNEAQ. V was trimmed by 2 bases and J by 13 bases, leaving 14 bases between them.

The CDR3 reads CASSVSGGPGNTIYF. CDR3 DNA: TGCGCCAGCAGCGTCAGTGGGGGGCCTGGAAACACCATATATTTT. The chain recombines TRBV5-1 with TRBJ1-3; possible D gene TRBD1, 6 bases. Germline values: CDR1 SGHRS, CDR2 YFSETQ. The V and J ends lost 4 bases and 2 bases respectively, with 13 bases between them. The CDR3 is 15 residues long. The full variable domain, its missing parts supplied by reference TRBV5-1 and TRBJ1-3, is KAGVTQTPRYLIKTRGQQVTLSCSPISGHRSVSWYQQTPGQGLQFLFEYFSETQRNKGNFPGRFSGRQFSNSRSEMNVSTLELGDSALYLCASSVSGGPGNTIYFGEGSWLTVV.

V and J are TRBV6-1 and TRBJ1-2; D is undetermined. Trimming pared 6 bases from V and 4 bases from J, leaving 21 bases between. The germline V gene has CDR1 MNHNS and CDR2 SASEGT. The CDR3 contains 16 residues. CDR3: CASSPRAGSGFYGYTF. The CDR3 coding sequence is TGTGCCAGCAGCCCGCGCGCCGGGTCCGGATTCTATGGCTACACCTTC.

The sample holds many counts of this clonotype. The gene calls are TRBV12-3 or TRBV12-4 and TRBJ1-1, with D uncertain. CDR3 size: 13 residues. The V gene lost 6 bases and the J gene lost 5 bases, with 13 bases spanning the gap. The CDR3 sequence: CASSPTGMTEAFF. The CDR3 coding sequence is TGTGCCAGCAGCCCTACGGGGATGACTGAAGCTTTCTTT.